These T cell receptor beta chains were read from a single sample in a study of CD8 T cells in Susac syndrome. TCRdb redid the calling of the immunoSEQ multiplex PCR reads with MiXCR, one entry per CDR3 protein. The profile shows some 120,000 distinct CDR3 sequences, around 94% of them singletons. The sequenced sample was CD4+ T cells from PBMCs. The receptors originated from a human donor in good health. Both conserved end residues are part of each CDR3.

TRBV7-9	CASSPQGRERDEQFF
TRBV29-1	CSVEGGQLRDTQYF
TRBV21-1	CAGEERDPPMGDQPQHF
TRBV5-8	CASSLWGLAGNTGELFF
TRBV3-1	CASSQDEVTGELFF
TRBV11-3	CASSGTPNTGELFF
TRBV24-1	CATSEGTLNTGELFF
TRBV20-1	CSARDRVAGVDTQYF
TRBV10-3	CAISDTDRIKPQHF
TRBV15	CATSRDSLSTEAFF
TRBV5-5	CASSTGTSGGGRMQFF
TRBV12-3/TRBV12-4	CASSFYGGAEAFF
TRBV6-2/TRBV6-3	CASSRGTGELFRNIQYF
TRBV25-1	CASSEVPGSPKDEQFF
TRBV5-1	CASSLDRGLGEKLFF
TRBV6-6	CASNQDREYYGYTF
TRBV25-1	CASSAYSYEQYF
TRBV20-1	CSASAVYNEQFF
TRBV20-1	CSAPPSGSYEQYF
TRBV7-2	CASSLRGDGRYQETQYF
TRBV7-2	CASSLDYSYEQYF
TRBV11-2	CASSLEWEQFF
TRBV30	CASGGPNFGFF
TRBV29-1	CSVGPRGAGYTEAFF
TRBV21-1	CASSHEGGTSVLLSNQPQHF
TRBV27	CASDLDSGTYTGELFF
TRBV27	CASSLSGLGASGPYEQYF
TRBV29-1	CSVETARGGYTF
TRBV2	CASSTGGGVGTEAFF
TRBV7-2	CASSLRRGNQPQHF
TRBV6-1	CASRTPATGELFF
TRBV9	CASSVAASGQETQYF
TRBV3-1	CASSQFPSGSGGTDTQYF
TRBV3-1	CASSSSQVRTEAFF
TRBV5-4	CASSLLAGGLGGELFF
TRBV2	CASSGSGGSNQPQHF
TRBV20-1	CSAREPGLQYNEQFF
TRBV13	CASSPRGAGDWSGELFF
TRBV7-9	CASSRPDRSYEQYF
TRBV12-2	CASRLVGLVSTGELFF
TRBV15	CATSAGQGNTGELFF
TRBV28	CATTGVGTDTQYF
TRBV30	CAWSPGTVTYGYTF
TRBV7-6	CASGGPGSTRYNEQFF
TRBV3-1	CASSQGSSYEQYF
TRBV30	CAWSRDSPNQPQHF
TRBV7-2	CASSLGTGWGPINYGYTF
TRBV6-5	CASGTGQARADTQYF
TRBV30	CAWSKDRASGNTIYF
TRBV5-4	CASSSGLIYNEQFF
TRBV25-1	CASSEFRGMSSYEQYF